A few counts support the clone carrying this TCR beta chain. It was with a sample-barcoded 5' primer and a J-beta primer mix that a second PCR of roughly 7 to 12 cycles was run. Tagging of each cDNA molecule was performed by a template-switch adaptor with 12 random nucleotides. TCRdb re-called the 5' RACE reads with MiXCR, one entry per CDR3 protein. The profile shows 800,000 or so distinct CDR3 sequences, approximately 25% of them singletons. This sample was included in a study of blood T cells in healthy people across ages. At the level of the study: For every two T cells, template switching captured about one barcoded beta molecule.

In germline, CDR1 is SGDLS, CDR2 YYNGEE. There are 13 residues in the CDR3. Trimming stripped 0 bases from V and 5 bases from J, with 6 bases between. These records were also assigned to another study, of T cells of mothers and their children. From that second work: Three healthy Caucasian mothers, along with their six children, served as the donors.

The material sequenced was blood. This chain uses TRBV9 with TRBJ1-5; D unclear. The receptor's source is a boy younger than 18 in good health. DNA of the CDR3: TGTGCCAGCAGCGTAGACATGGATCAGCCCCAGCATTTT. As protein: CASSVDMDQPQHF.